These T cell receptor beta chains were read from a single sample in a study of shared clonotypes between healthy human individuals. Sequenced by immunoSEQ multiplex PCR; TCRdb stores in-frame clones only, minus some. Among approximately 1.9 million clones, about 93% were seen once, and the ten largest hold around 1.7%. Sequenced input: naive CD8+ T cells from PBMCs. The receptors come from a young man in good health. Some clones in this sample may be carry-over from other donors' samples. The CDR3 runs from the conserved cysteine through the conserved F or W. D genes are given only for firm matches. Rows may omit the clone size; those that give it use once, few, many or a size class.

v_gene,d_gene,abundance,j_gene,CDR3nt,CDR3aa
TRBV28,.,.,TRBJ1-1,TGTGCCAGCACCCCCGGAAGGGAGAACACTGAAGCTTTCTTT,CASTPGRENTEAFF
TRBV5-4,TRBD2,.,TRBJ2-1,TGTGCCAGCAGCACCCCGGGACTACTTACCTACAATGAGCAGTTCTTC,CASSTPGLLTYNEQFF
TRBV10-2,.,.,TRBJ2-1,TGCGCCAGCAGTGACGGGACATCAAACAATGAGCAGTTCTTC,CASSDGTSNNEQFF
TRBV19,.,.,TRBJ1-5,TGTGCCAGTAGTATAGGGTCAGGGCCCAATCAGCCCCAGCATTTT,CASSIGSGPNQPQHF
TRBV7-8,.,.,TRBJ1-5,TGTGCCAGCAGCTTAGGGGGCGCGCAGCCCCAGCATTTT,CASSLGGAQPQHF
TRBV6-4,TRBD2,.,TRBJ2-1,TGTGCCAGCAGTGAATCGGGACTAGCGGGAGGATGGAATGAGCAGTTCTTC,CASSESGLAGGWNEQFF
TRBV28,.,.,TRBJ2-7,TGTGCCAGCAGTTACGGGGCTGGTTACGAGCAGTACTTC,CASSYGAGYEQYF
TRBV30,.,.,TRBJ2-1,TGTGCCTGGAGTGTACTTAATGTCAATGAGCAGTTCTTC,CAWSVLNVNEQFF
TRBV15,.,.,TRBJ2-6,TGTGCCACCAGCAGAGAGCCTGTTAAAGCCAACGTCCTGACTTTC,CATSREPVKANVLTF
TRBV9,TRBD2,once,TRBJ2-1,TGTGCCAGCACCCGGGGCGGGAGGGGGAACAATGAGCAGTTCTTC,CASTRGGRGNNEQFF
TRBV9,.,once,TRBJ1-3,TGTGCCAGCAGCGTAGCGGGCGAGGGCTCAGGAAACACCATATATTTT,CASSVAGEGSGNTIYF
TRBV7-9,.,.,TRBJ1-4,TGTGCCAGCAGCCCCTTCCCAGGGTCAACTAATGAAAAACTGTTTTTT,CASSPFPGSTNEKLFF
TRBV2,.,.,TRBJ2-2,TGTGCCAGCGAAGTTAGCGTCGCGAACACCGGGGAGCTGTTTTTT,CASEVSVANTGELFF
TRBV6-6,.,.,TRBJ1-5,TGTGCCAGCAGTTACTCGGGGGGAAATCAGCCCCAGCATTTT,CASSYSGGNQPQHF
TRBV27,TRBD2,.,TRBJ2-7,TGTGCCAGCAGTCCGCACATTAGCGGGAGTTCTTACGAGCAGTACTTC,CASSPHISGSSYEQYF
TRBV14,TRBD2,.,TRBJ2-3,TGTGCCAGCAGCCAATCGAGACTAGCGGCTGATACGCAGTATTTT,CASSQSRLAADTQYF
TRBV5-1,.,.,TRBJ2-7,TGCGCCAGCAGCTTGTCGAGGGCTGGGTACGAGCAGTACTTC,CASSLSRAGYEQYF